Each of the 8 T cell receptor beta chains below was sequenced from the same sample in a study of shared clonotypes between healthy human individuals. TCRdb keeps only in-frame clones here, not all; method: immunoSEQ multiplex PCR. The profile shows over a million clones, 95% to 97% of them singletons. The sample taken for sequencing was naive CD4+ T cells sorted from blood. Stated subset: CD45RA+ positively selected. The receptors were gathered from a man younger than 40 in good health.

This clone was picked up one time. The chain links TRBV19 to TRBJ2-1; TRBD2 matches at 12 bases. Losses at the gene ends were 5 bases for V and 2 bases for J; bases not matched to a gene: 16. Germline V gene lookup returns CDR1 LNHDA and CDR2 SQIVND (reference sequence). This CDR3 comprises 20 residues. The CDR3 loop reads CASSSSRTSGKLWAYNEQFF. CDR3 nucleotides: TGTGCCAGTAGTTCCTCCCGGACTAGCGGGAAGTTATGGGCCTACAATGAGCAGTTCTTC.

The chain joins TRBV2 to TRBJ1-1, with D possibly TRBD1 on 6 matching bases. The V end lost 4 bases, the J end lost 0 bases, and 9 bases lay between the germline ends. CDR1 is SNHLY, CDR2 FYNNEI, per germline. This CDR3 comprises 14 residues. As DNA, the CDR3 is TGTGCCAGCAGTGCCAGACAGGTGAACACTGAAGCTTTCTTT. Translation: CASSARQVNTEAFF.

V and J are TRBV27 and TRBJ2-1; a weak D match, TRBD2 (6 bases). The V gene's germline CDR1 is MNHEY and CDR2 SMNVEV (reference sequence). The CDR3 has 15 amino acids. The V gene lost 8 bases and the J gene lost 8 bases, with 22 bases spanning the gap. In DNA form, the CDR3 reads TGTGCCAGCGGTCCTTGGACTATCGGGCAGGATGAGCAGTTCTTC. Its translation is CASGPWTIGQDEQFF.

This clone appeared a single time. The J gene is TRBJ2-7, the V gene TRBV27, with 11 bases that match TRBD2. This CDR3 is 15 amino acids long. The germline gives CDR1 MNHEY, CDR2 SMNVEV (reference sequence). With 5 bases clipped from V and 3 bases from J, the junction kept 6 bases outside the gene matches. This chain's CDR3 is CASSPLAGEDYEQYF. The CDR3 nucleotides are TGTGCCAGCAGTCCACTAGCGGGAGAGGACTACGAGCAGTACTTC.

This clone was seen just once. The chain joins TRBV28 to TRBJ1-5, with no clear D. Looked up from germline, CDR1 is MDHEN and CDR2 is SYDVKM. The CDR3 length is 15 residues. The V and J ends lost 2 bases and 3 bases respectively, with 11 bases between them. CDR3 sequence (DNA): TGTGCCAGCAGTTTAACGCAGAAGTACAATCAGCCCCAGCATTTT. This codes for CASSLTQKYNQPQHF.

V and J are TRBV27 and TRBJ1-4, with a tentative D call TRBD1 (6 bases). The germline V gene encodes CDR1 MNHEY and CDR2 SMNVEV (reference sequence). The V and J ends lost 4 bases and 8 bases respectively, with 20 bases between them. The CDR3 runs to 16 residues. CDR3 coding DNA: TGTGCCAGCAGTTCCCGGACAGCGGTTAGGTGGGAAAAACTGTTTTTT. It is translated as CASSSRTAVRWEKLFF.

This clone has just one count. The J gene is TRBJ2-4, the V gene TRBV5-1; TRBD2 matches at 10 bases. The germline CDR1 and CDR2 sequences are SGHRS and YFSETQ. V lost 5 bases, J lost 5 bases, and 7 bases stayed unmatched. The CDR3 length is 15 residues. The CDR3 spells CASSSLAGVENIQYF. CDR3 DNA: TGCGCCAGCAGTTCTCTAGCGGGAGTGGAAAACATTCAGTACTTC.

DNA for the CDR3: TGTGCCAGCAGCCTTATCGGGACAGGTGTCGACTATGGCTACACCTTC. Protein: CASSLIGTGVDYGYTF. V usage is TRBV7-6 and J usage is TRBJ1-2; 8 bases agree with TRBD1. V lost 5 bases and J lost 3; bases outside the gene matches: 11. The CDR3 is 16 residues long. Germline-derived CDR1 and CDR2 are SGHVS and FNYEAQ.